These 29 T cell receptor beta chains share one sample of origin, sequenced in a study of OX40 agonist ivuxolimab in advanced cancers. Receptors were amplified or captured by the immunoSEQ multiplex PCR assay. TCRdb carries this immuneACCESS record with in-frame sequences only. Its versions omit some clonotypes, under half of them owing to an unresolved V gene in the studies checked, with the rest unexplained. The sample table contains fewer than 45,000 clones; only one count was recorded for about 84% of them. The ten largest clones capture 15% to 20% of the sample. The sample was CD4+ or CD8+ T cells sorted from blood, taken in a trial of the OX40 agonist ivuxolimab. These receptors all stem from an adult with an advanced solid tumor such as melanoma, head and neck, liver or kidney cancer.

The chain employs TRBV27 and TRBJ2-5; 7 positions match TRBD1. This CDR3 has 14 residues. CDR1 MNHEY and CDR2 SMNVEV come from the germline V gene (reference sequence). J gave up 1 base and V 4 bases, and 3 bases lay outside the gene matches. CDR3 amino acids: CASSWWDSQETQYF. CDR3 DNA: TGTGCCAGCAGTTGGTGGGACAGCCAAGAGACCCAGTACTTC.

The CDR3 bases are TGTGCCAGCAGCAAACGTCGCAGGGGGGATAACACCGGGGAGCTGTTTTTT. This sequence encodes CASSKRRRGDNTGELFF. J is TRBJ2-2 and V is TRBV21-1; the table calls TRBD1, which could not be checked here. TRBV21-1 is given as a pseudogene. The CDR3 length is 17 residues.

The chain links TRBV4-1 to TRBJ2-7; 11 nucleotides align to TRBD1. V lost 1 base and J lost 5; bases outside the gene matches: 7. This CDR3 region has 16 residues. Germline CDR1 MGHRA, CDR2 YSYEKL. Here the CDR3 reads CASSQGAGQGVNEQYF. The DNA of the CDR3 is TGCGCCAGCAGCCAAGGTGCGGGACAGGGGGTGAACGAGCAGTACTTC.

The chain carries TRBV7-8 and TRBJ1-4, with D unclear. V lost 6 bases and J 6 bases, leaving 14 bases between the germline ends. Per germline, CDR1 SGHVS and CDR2 FQNEAQ. There are 14 residues in the CDR3. CDR3 sequence reads: CASRSEGADEKLFF. CDR3 nucleotide sequence: TGTGCCAGCAGGTCGGAGGGCGCAGATGAAAAACTGTTTTTT.

The V call is TRBV10-3, the J call TRBJ2-2; TRBD2 matches at 7 bases. CDR3 length: 13 residues. The germline V gene encodes CDR1 ENHRY and CDR2 SYGVKD. V was clipped by 8 bases and J by 0 bases; unmatched bases: 0. The DNA for the CDR3 is TGTGCCATCGGGGGGGCGAACACCGGGGAGCTGTTTTTT. It specifies CAIGGANTGELFF.

Note on this clone: This specimen includes other DNA sequences encoding the same CDR3. V and J are TRBV4-2 and TRBJ2-2; 7 nucleotides match TRBD2. Germline V CDR1 and CDR2: LGHNA, YNFKEQ. V was clipped by 1 base and J by 2 bases; unmatched bases: 4. There are 16 residues in the CDR3. As DNA, the CDR3 is TGTGCCAGCAGCCAAGGCCTAGCGGCAAACACCGGGGAGCTGTTTTTT. It is translated as CASSQGLAANTGELFF.

This sequence joins TRBV7-6 and TRBJ2-2, with unresolved D. Germline V gene data show CDR1 as SGHVS and CDR2 as FNYEAQ. V was pared by 1 base and J by 5 bases, with 5 bases between. There are 13 residues in the CDR3. Here the CDR3 reads CASSLEATGELFF. The CDR3 DNA reads TGTGCCAGCAGCTTAGAAGCTACCGGGGAGCTGTTTTTT.

The chain links TRBV28 to TRBJ2-7; 9 nucleotides align to TRBD2. The junction had 7 bases not matched to a gene; V was cut back by 2 bases and J by 2 bases. In germline, CDR1 is MDHEN, CDR2 SYDVKM. The CDR3 contains 16 residues. The CDR3 DNA sequence: TGTGCCAGCAGTTTAGTTAGGCTAGCGGGACCCTACGAGCAGTACTTC. Translation: CASSLVRLAGPYEQYF.

This chain connects TRBV7-9 to TRBJ2-7; TRBD1 matches 7 bases. The CDR3 totals 14 residues. Germline V gene lookup returns CDR1 SEHNR and CDR2 FQNEAQ (reference sequence). J lost 1 base, V lost 4 bases, and 4 bases had no gene match. The CDR3 sequence is CASSSPGQSYEQYF. As DNA, the CDR3 is TGTGCCAGCAGCTCACCGGGACAGTCCTACGAGCAGTACTTC.

The CDR3 sequence is CSVDGAGRGGELFF. The CDR3 bases are TGCAGCGTTGATGGGGCAGGGAGGGGCGGGGAGCTGTTTTTT. This rearrangement joins TRBV29-1 to TRBJ2-2; 7 nucleotides agree with TRBD2. The CDR3 is made up of 14 amino acids. V was clipped by 3 bases and J by 7 bases; unmatched bases: 8. The germline CDR1 and CDR2 sequences are SQVTM and ANQGSEA.

The chain couples TRBV27 to TRBJ2-1; 9 positions agree with TRBD1. J gave up 4 bases and V 5 bases, and 3 bases lay outside the gene matches. Per the germline V gene, CDR1 is MNHEY and CDR2 is SMNVEV (reference sequence). This CDR3 has 14 amino acids. CDR3 in amino acids: CASSPQGAYNEQFF. DNA for the CDR3: TGTGCCAGCAGTCCACAGGGGGCTTACAATGAGCAGTTCTTC.

The CDR3 DNA is TGTGCCAGCAGTCCGTTACACTACCTCACAGATACGCAGTATTTT. The encoded protein is CASSPLHYLTDTQYF. This rearrangement joins TRBV6-1 to TRBJ2-3; D is unresolved. V was shortened by 5 bases and J by 2 bases, with 14 bases between the two germline ends. The CDR3 length is 15 residues. The germline CDR1 and CDR2 sequences are MNHNS and SASEGT.

This clone was recorded once. The V call is TRBV2, the J call TRBJ2-1; no clear D gene. Germline V gene lookup returns CDR1 SNHLY and CDR2 FYNNEI. This CDR3 has 12 amino acids. The CDR3 region has the DNA TGTGGGAGAGGTCGCCCCTACAATGAGCAGTTCTTC. It yields the protein CGRGRPYNEQFF.

The rearrangement uses TRBV28 and TRBJ2-6; TRBD1 matches at 7 bases. The CDR3 is 18 residues long. The J segment lost 0 bases and the V segment lost 8 bases, leaving 13 bases of the junction unmatched. Per germline, CDR1 MDHEN and CDR2 SYDVKM. CDR3 in amino acids: CASVRGRFGNSGANVLTF. CDR3 bases: TGTGCCAGCGTGAGGGGGCGCTTCGGTAACTCTGGGGCCAACGTCCTGACTTTC.

V and J are TRBV6-5 and TRBJ2-3; 10 bases fit TRBD2. This CDR3 spans 13 amino acids. Per the germline V gene, CDR1 is MNHEY and CDR2 is SVGAGI. V dropped 8 bases and J dropped 3; count of bases not matched to a gene: 2. CDR3 nucleotides: TGTGCCAGCTCTAGCGGGAGAACAGATACGCAGTATTTT. It translates to CASSSGRTDTQYF.

Of note for this clone: Compared with germline, one end of the junction differs, possibly owing to a read error. V gene TRBV7-6 combines with J gene TRBJ2-1; 9 positions match TRBD2. This CDR3 comprises 14 residues. Per germline, CDR1 SGHVS and CDR2 FNYEAQ. The CDR3 sequence: CASSVAGELNEQFF. DNA for the CDR3: TGTGCCAGCAGCGTAGCGGGGGAGTTAAATGAGCAGTTCTTC. Complete variable domain (other parts from reference TRBV7-6 and TRBJ2-1): GAGVSQSPRYKVTKRGQDVALRCDPISGHVSLYWYRQALGQGPEFLTYFNYEAQQDKSGLPNDRFSAERPEGSISTLTIQRTEQRDSAMYRCASSVAGELNEQFFGPGTRLTVL.

This chain joins TRBV6-5 and TRBJ2-3; 11 nucleotides agree with TRBD2. Germline values: CDR1 MNHEY, CDR2 SVGAGI. This CDR3 contains 15 residues. The ends lost 2 bases at V and 3 bases at J; junction bases unmatched: 1. CDR3 DNA: TGTGCCAGCAGTTACGTAGCGGGGGGGACAGATACGCAGTATTTT. Translation gives CASSYVAGGTDTQYF.

The chain is built from TRBV19 and TRBJ1-2; no reliable D call. V was trimmed by 5 bases and J by 4 bases, leaving 8 bases between them. Germline CDR1 reads LNHDA; CDR2 reads SQIVND (reference sequence). The CDR3 runs 12 residues. CDR3 sequence (DNA): TGTGCCAGTAGTCCGGGTGGCTATGGCTACACCTTC. Translation: CASSPGGYGYTF.

The gene calls are TRBV19 and TRBJ2-1, with 10 bases aligning to TRBD1. V was clipped by 5 bases and J by 7 bases; unmatched bases: 8. The CDR3 covers 15 residues. The V gene's germline CDR1 is LNHDA and CDR2 SQIVND (reference sequence). CDR3 nucleotides: TGTGCCAGTAGTTCGACAGGGGGCGCCGGTAATGAGCAGTTCTTC. Protein product: CASSSTGGAGNEQFF.

The chain uses TRBV29-1 and TRBJ1-6; 8 positions match TRBD1. V lost 4 bases, J lost 14 bases, and 7 bases stayed unmatched. The CDR3 spans 12 residues. The germline gives CDR1 SQVTM, CDR2 ANQGSEA. The CDR3 DNA sequence: TGCAGCGTTGTGACAGGGGAGGGGGCCCTCCACTTT. Translated, it gives CSVVTGEGALHF.

This rearrangement joins TRBV4-2 to TRBJ2-3; D might be TRBD2 (7 bases). In germline, CDR1 is LGHNA, CDR2 YNFKEQ. The CDR3 runs 17 residues. Trimming stripped 1 base from V and 3 bases from J, with 17 bases between. In DNA, the CDR3 is TGTGCCAGCAGCCAAGGTGGGGGGGCCGGGATTACAGATACGCAGTATTTT. Residues: CASSQGGGAGITDTQYF.

The rearrangement joins TRBV9 to TRBJ2-1; no clear D gene. This CDR3 is built from 15 residues. The V gene lost 0 bases and the J gene lost 8 bases, with 15 bases spanning the gap. Germline values: CDR1 SGDLS, CDR2 YYNGEE. The CDR3 loop reads CASSVAVLFYYEQFF. The DNA of the CDR3 is TGTGCCAGCAGCGTAGCGGTGCTTTTCTATTATGAGCAGTTCTTC. Combining the CDR3 with reference TRBV9 and TRBJ2-1 gives the whole variable domain DSGVTQTPKHLITATGQRVTLRCSPRSGDLSVYWYQQSLDQGLQFLIQYYNGEERAKGNILERFSAQQFPDLHSELNLSSLELGDSALYFCASSVAVLFYYEQFFGPGTRLTVL.

This clone ranks as medium-sized. The V and J genes are TRBV7-9 and TRBJ2-7, with D possibly matching TRBD1 (6 bases). Germline V gene lookup returns CDR1 SEHNR and CDR2 FQNEAQ (reference sequence). The CDR3 runs 17 residues. Trimming cost V 1 base and J 3 bases, with 19 bases left between them. CDR3 protein: CASSLVTGFPWDYEQYF. Here the CDR3 DNA reads TGTGCCAGCAGCTTAGTAACAGGGTTCCCATGGGACTACGAGCAGTACTTC.

This rearrangement joins TRBV6-5 to TRBJ1-4, with D perhaps matching TRBD1 (5 bases). The length of the CDR3 is 15 residues. Trimming left V 2 bases short and J 5 bases short, with 12 bases between. Germline V gene lookup returns CDR1 MNHEY and CDR2 SVGAGI. The CDR3 sequence: CASSYGEGLNEKLFF. CDR3 nucleotides: TGTGCCAGCAGTTACGGGGAGGGACTCAATGAAAAACTGTTTTTT.

This chain uses TRBV2 with TRBJ1-1; D gene unclear. V shed 4 bases and J shed 0 bases, with 12 bases lying between them. Germline V gene sequence: CDR1 SNHLY, CDR2 FYNNEI. This CDR3 is 15 amino acids long. The CDR3 is CASSAVLDMNTEAFF. CDR3 in DNA: TGTGCCAGCAGTGCAGTGCTAGACATGAACACTGAAGCTTTCTTT. Looking up the rest from reference TRBV2 and TRBJ1-1 gives the full variable domain: EPEVTQTPSHQVTQMGQEVILRCVPISNHLYFYWYRQILGQKVEFLVSFYNNEISEKSEIFDDQFSVERPDGSNFTLKIRSTKLEDSAMYFCASSAVLDMNTEAFFGQGTRLTVV.

The chain has TRBV6-5 and TRBJ2-5; D uncertain. The CDR3 covers 15 residues. The V end was cut by 0 bases, the J end by 2 bases, with 10 bases between. The germline gives CDR1 MNHEY, CDR2 SVGAGI. Here the CDR3 reads CASSYSLTSQETQYF. In DNA form, the CDR3 reads TGTGCCAGCAGTTACTCGTTGACCAGTCAAGAGACCCAGTACTTC.

This chain connects TRBV6-5 to TRBJ1-1; the D is unclear. Between the trimmed V and J ends, which lost 2 bases and 5 bases, there was a span of 12 bases. Germline lookup yields CDR1 MNHEY and CDR2 SVGAGI. The CDR3 sequence is 14 residues long. DNA for the CDR3: TGTGCCAGCAGTTACAGTTTAGGAAAAACTGAAGCTTTCTTT. Translated: CASSYSLGKTEAFF.

This clone was seen once. The chain couples TRBV28 to TRBJ1-6; a weak D match, TRBD1 (5 bases). V was clipped by 1 base and J by 7 bases, with 14 bases between them. Germline V gene data show CDR1 as MDHEN and CDR2 as SYDVKM. This CDR3 has 16 residues. In nucleotides, the CDR3 is TGTGCCAGCAGTTTATTATCCCCAGGGAACAATTCACCCCTCCACTTT. This gives the protein CASSLLSPGNNSPLHF.

V usage is TRBV2 and J usage is TRBJ1-1; 10 nucleotides line up with TRBD1. Unmatched junction bases numbered 18, after V lost 3 bases and J lost 5 bases. The CDR3 runs to 19 residues. Germline V gene data show CDR1 as SNHLY and CDR2 as FYNNEI. CDR3 sequence (DNA): TGTGCCAGCAGTGACCCTATGTCGGGACAGGGGCCTAGGAAGACTGAAGCTTTCTTT. It encodes CASSDPMSGQGPRKTEAFF.